This passage covers 21 T cell receptor beta chains from one sample sequenced in a study of response to subunit inactivated influenza vaccine. One entry per CDR3 protein results from TCRdb running MiXCR on the RT-PCR reads. The sample shows roughly 570,000 distinct CDR3 sequences, approximately 15% of them seen only once. The specimen was PBMCs from blood, collected roughly 12 days after vaccination. These receptors were taken from a man aged 50 to 59 who received an inactivated influenza vaccine.

This clonotype has just a few counts. The chain uses TRBV7-8 and TRBJ2-7, with 7 nucleotides matching TRBD2. V lost 0 bases, J lost 0 bases, and 5 bases stayed unmatched. Per germline, CDR1 SGHVS and CDR2 FQNEAQ. The CDR3 consists of 16 residues. The CDR3 coding sequence is TGTGCCAGCAGCTTAGCCGGGGGGTTGGACTCCTACGAGCAGTACTTC. It is translated as CASSLAGGLDSYEQYF. Full variable domain (outside the CDR3, taken from reference TRBV7-8 and TRBJ2-7): GAGVSQSPRYKVAKRGQDVALRCDPISGHVSLFWYQQALGQGPEFLTYFQNEAQLDKSGLPSDRFFAERPEGSVSTLKIQRTQQEDSAVYLCASSLAGGLDSYEQYFGPGTRLTVT.

A few counts support this clonotype. The chain links TRBV5-8 to TRBJ2-7, with 10 bases fitting TRBD2. Trimming removed 0 bases from V and 6 bases from J; junction bases left unmatched: 12. Looked up from germline, CDR1 is SGHTS and CDR2 is YDEGEE. The CDR3 contains 17 residues. This CDR3 is CASSLGKRLAGLSEQYF. CDR3 nucleotides: TGTGCCAGCAGCTTGGGCAAACGACTAGCGGGTCTCTCCGAGCAGTACTTC.

This clonotype was recorded many times. The V call is TRBV5-1, the J call TRBJ2-4; TRBD1 matches 7 bases. This CDR3 is built from 15 residues. Losses at the gene ends were 1 base for V and 6 bases for J; bases not matched to a gene: 7. Germline V gene data show CDR1 as SGHRS and CDR2 as YFSETQ. The CDR3 is CASSLRQGQGNIQYF. The CDR3 DNA reads as TGCGCCAGCAGCTTGCGACAGGGACAAGGAAACATTCAGTACTTC.

The chain is built from TRBV5-1 and TRBJ2-3; no definite D call. Germline loops: CDR1 SGHRS, CDR2 YFSETQ. The CDR3 sequence is 14 residues long. V was trimmed by 4 bases and J by 7 bases, leaving 16 bases between them. The CDR3 DNA follows: TGCGCCAGCAGCCCGCCGGACCCCGTGAATACGCAGTATTTT. Amino acids: CASSPPDPVNTQYF.

This clonotype was found many times. The J gene is TRBJ2-1, the V gene TRBV20-1; D is unclear. Germline-derived CDR1 and CDR2 are DFQATT and SNEGSKA (reference sequence). Trimming removed 0 bases from V and 5 bases from J, with 8 bases in between. There are 13 residues in the CDR3. In DNA, the CDR3 is TGCAGTGCTAGAGATATACTTCACAATGAGCAGTTCTTC. Amino acids: CSARDILHNEQFF.

This clonotype showed up many times. V and J are TRBV5-1 and TRBJ1-6; no clear D. Deletions cut 0 bases from V and 0 bases from J, with 13 bases between. Germline-derived CDR1 and CDR2 are SGHRS and YFSETQ. There are 18 residues in the CDR3. CDR3: CASSLEARGSSYNSPLHF. The CDR3 bases are TGCGCCAGCAGCTTGGAGGCTCGGGGAAGCTCCTATAATTCACCCCTCCACTTT.

The chain links TRBV3-1 to TRBJ2-1, with a possible D match to TRBD1 (5 bases). The germline V gene has CDR1 LGHDT and CDR2 YNNKEL (reference sequence). This CDR3 comprises 13 residues. Trimming pared 10 bases from V and 8 bases from J, leaving 18 bases between. The CDR3 reads CATRQGYGDEQFF. The CDR3 DNA reads TGTGCCACGAGGCAGGGATATGGTGATGAGCAGTTCTTC.

The chain employs TRBV7-6 and TRBJ2-5, with TRBD2 matching 12 bases. Trimming took 1 base from V and 0 from J; bases not matched to a gene: 6. The CDR3 consists of 18 residues. Germline V lookup: CDR1 SGHVS, CDR2 FNYEAQ. CDR3 amino acids: CASSLVASGRAYQETQYF. CDR3 in DNA: TGTGCCAGCAGCTTAGTGGCTAGCGGGAGGGCCTACCAAGAGACCCAGTACTTC. Supplemented by reference TRBV7-6 and TRBJ2-5, the full variable domain reads GAGVSQSPRYKVTKRGQDVALRCDPISGHVSLYWYRQALGQGPEFLTYFNYEAQQDKSGLPNDRFSAERPEGSISTLTIQRTEQRDSAMYRCASSLVASGRAYQETQYFGPGTRLLVL.

This clonotype was detected a few times. The chain recombines TRBV3-1 with TRBJ2-1; 12 bases map to TRBD1. Germline V gives CDR1 LGHDT, CDR2 YNNKEL (reference sequence). CDR3 size: 18 residues. The V segment lost 1 base and the J segment 9 bases; nucleotides outside the gene matches: 13. The CDR3 loop is CASSQVPGQGAILGEQFF. In DNA, the CDR3 is TGTGCCAGCAGCCAAGTACCGGGACAGGGGGCAATCCTTGGTGAGCAGTTCTTC.

This chain connects TRBV28 to TRBJ2-2; TRBD2 matches at 8 bases. CDR1 is MDHEN, CDR2 SYDVKM, per germline. V lost 7 bases and J lost 4; bases outside the gene matches: 8. This CDR3 region has 15 residues. CDR3 DNA sequence: TGTGCCAGCACCCAGCTACTAGCGGTCACCGGGGAGCTGTTTTTT. Amino acids: CASTQLLAVTGELFF.

This clonotype was recorded at least ten times. The V and J genes are TRBV29-1 and TRBJ1-4; 7 positions agree with TRBD1. Trimming took 7 bases from V and 5 from J; bases not matched to a gene: 4. Germline V CDR1 and CDR2: SQVTM, ANQGSEA. This CDR3 contains 12 residues. CDR3 residues: CSGRDSNEKLFF. The CDR3 region has the DNA TGCAGCGGCCGGGACAGCAATGAAAAACTGTTTTTT.

V usage is TRBV5-1 and J usage is TRBJ2-3; 8 bases fit TRBD2. CDR3 length: 15 amino acids. V gave up 5 bases and J gave up 1 base; unmatched junction bases: 6. Germline lookup yields CDR1 SGHRS and CDR2 YFSETQ. The DNA of the CDR3 is TGCGCCAGCAGTTATAGCGGGGCTGGCACAGATACGCAGTATTTT. Amino acid sequence: CASSYSGAGTDTQYF.

This rearrangement joins TRBV9 to TRBJ2-7, with 9 nucleotides matching TRBD2. The CDR3 extends over 16 amino acids. Trimming cost V 0 bases and J 1 base; bases outside gene matches: 5. The germline gives CDR1 SGDLS, CDR2 YYNGEE. This chain's CDR3 is CASSVGASGTSYEQYF. The CDR3 nucleotides are TGTGCCAGCAGCGTAGGGGCTAGCGGGACTTCCTACGAGCAGTACTTC.

V is TRBV5-5 and J is TRBJ2-7; no reliable D call. The CDR3 loop spans 18 amino acids. V was shortened by 0 bases and J by 0 bases, with 19 bases between the two germline ends. Germline V gene lookup returns CDR1 SGHKS and CDR2 YYEKEE (reference sequence). DNA for the CDR3: TGTGCCAGCAGCTTGGCCGGGTTACATCTCCCTAGCTCCTACGAGCAGTACTTC. Its protein is CASSLAGLHLPSSYEQYF.

The J gene is TRBJ2-3, the V gene TRBV12-3 or TRBV12-4; 10 nucleotides agree with TRBD1. The V gene end was trimmed by 5 bases and the J gene end by 3 bases; junction bases not matched to a gene: 5. The CDR3 consists of 15 residues. This CDR3 is CASSPLGQGTDTQYF. The CDR3 nucleotides are TGTGCCAGCAGTCCTTTGGGACAGGGGACAGATACGCAGTATTTT.

This clonotype was counted many times. The rearrangement uses TRBV9 and TRBJ2-5, with a weak D call TRBD2 (6 bases). V was shortened by 3 bases and J by 5 bases, with 11 bases between the two germline ends. Germline CDR1 SGDLS, CDR2 YYNGEE. The CDR3 is 13 amino acids. Here the CDR3 DNA reads TGTGCCAGCAGCGCCGGACTACTTGAGACCCAGTACTTC. Translated, it gives CASSAGLLETQYF.

This clonotype was seen ten or more times. V usage is TRBV29-1 and J usage is TRBJ1-2; D gene uncertain. This CDR3 contains 12 residues. Germline CDR1 reads SQVTM; CDR2 reads ANQGSEA. V lost 3 bases and J lost 2, with 7 bases in between. The CDR3 loop is CSVDPGNYGYTF. The CDR3 DNA follows: TGCAGCGTTGATCCGGGGAACTATGGCTACACCTTC.

The CDR3 spells CASSYSGQGSSPLHF. CDR3 DNA sequence: TGTGCCAGCAGTTACTCGGGACAGGGATCTTCACCCCTCCACTTT. V gene TRBV6-5 combines with J gene TRBJ1-6; 9 bases map to TRBD1. The V segment lost 0 bases and the J segment 9 bases; nucleotides outside the gene matches: 3. Germline V gene data show CDR1 as MNHEY and CDR2 as SVGAGI. This CDR3 has 15 amino acids.

The chain uses TRBV29-1 and TRBJ2-7, with D possibly matching TRBD1 (6 bases). The CDR3 has 12 amino acids. The germline CDR1 and CDR2 sequences are SQVTM and ANQGSEA. Between the trimmed V and J ends, which lost 8 bases and 6 bases, there was a span of 17 bases. This chain's CDR3 is CSTSTPGAEQYF. CDR3 sequence (DNA): TGCAGCACAAGTACACCAGGGGCCGAGCAGTACTTC.

This clonotype has only a few counts. V usage is TRBV11-2 and J usage is TRBJ2-3; D is unresolved. Trimming removed 1 base from V and 2 bases from J, with 10 bases in between. This CDR3 has 15 amino acids. Germline V gene sequence: CDR1 SGHAT, CDR2 FQNNGV. CDR3 nucleotides: TGTGCCAGCAGCTTAGTTGGTTACCACACAGATACGCAGTATTTT. It specifies CASSLVGYHTDTQYF.

This chain uses TRBV5-1 with TRBJ1-3, with D perhaps matching TRBD1 (6 bases). Deletions cut 0 bases from V and 7 bases from J, with 17 bases between. The germline V gene encodes CDR1 SGHRS and CDR2 YFSETQ. The CDR3 runs to 16 residues. The CDR3 DNA reads TGCGCCAGCAGCTTGGCCCAACAGGGATCAGGGAACACCATATATTTT. Its translation: CASSLAQQGSGNTIYF. Looking up the rest from reference TRBV5-1 and TRBJ1-3 gives the full variable domain: KAGVTQTPRYLIKTRGQQVTLSCSPISGHRSVSWYQQTPGQGLQFLFEYFSETQRNKGNFPGRFSGRQFSNSRSEMNVSTLELGDSALYLCASSLAQQGSGNTIYFGEGSWLTVV.